This is a list of T cell receptor beta chains from one sample in a study of graft-versus-host responses after intestinal transplantation. The antigens these receptors bind are not known. The repertoire was sequenced with immunoSEQ multiplex PCR; TCRdb's copy has only in-frame clones and lacks some. The repertoire holds about 59,000 clones, approximately 94% seen once, with about 0.4% in the top ten. Sequences were derived from unstimulated CD4+ T cells sorted from spleen or lymph node cells, sampled before transplant. The receptors derive from a human donor who was the organ donor for an intestinal transplant. CDR3s leave out the opening cysteine and the closing phenylalanine or tryptophan. A D gene is named only where the DNA matches it firmly.

>TRBV5-6|TRBD1|TRBJ2-7|13
ASSLEPGTGVEQY
>TRBV7-9|TRBD2|TRBJ2-3|14
ASSPGLAASTDTQY
>TRBV7-2|TRBD1|TRBJ1-4|16
ASSQRTGGVFIGEKLF
>TRBV21-1|.|TRBJ2-1|14
ASNDGQASRSNEQF
>TRBV5-3|TRBD1|TRBJ1-2|13
ARSPPQGEDYGYT
>TRBV7-8|TRBD1|TRBJ1-1|13
ASSPRGTGVAEAF
>TRBV11-1|.|TRBJ2-7|13
ASSLEGMGFYEQY
>TRBV2|TRBD2|TRBJ2-3|14
ASSEFLAGVADTQY
>TRBV9|.|TRBJ1-1|12
ASSAVTLNTEAF
>TRBV5-1|TRBD1|TRBJ1-2|12
ASSLQGAQYGYT
>TRBV19|.|TRBJ1-2|13
ASSIGDSSLYGYT
>TRBV7-2|.|TRBJ2-7|12
ASSLTRDVYEQY
>TRBV5-1|.|TRBJ2-7|13
ASSLDGGSTYEQY
>TRBV6-5|TRBD1|TRBJ2-2|12
ASRQGAVTGELF
>TRBV9|TRBD2|TRBJ2-1|13
ASSVGLASGNEQF
>TRBV6-6|TRBD1|TRBJ2-7|13
ASSYRGQGSYEQY
>TRBV7-2|TRBD1|TRBJ2-7|12
ASSQTGAAYEQY
>TRBV6-5|.|TRBJ1-2|10
ASSYDNYGYT